One and the same sample provided the 17 T cell receptor beta chains below, sequenced in a study of blood T cell repertoires in COVID-19. Method: immunoSEQ multiplex PCR; TCRdb's copy keeps in-frame clones and lacks some. The repertoire holds approximately 170,000 clones, with around 80% as singletons. The sample consisted of peripheral blood. The receptors come from an elderly woman with acute or convalescent COVID-19.

This clone was counted a single time. The J gene is TRBJ2-3, the V gene TRBV30; TRBD2 aligns across 10 bases. After removal of 0 bases from V and 4 bases from J, the junction contained 16 bases not matched to a gene. The CDR3 loop spans 19 amino acids. CDR1 is GTSNPN and CDR2 is SVGIG in the germline V gene (reference sequence). Written as DNA, the CDR3 is TGTGCCTGGAGTGTACCCCGGGTAGCGGGGGGCCCCTTTGCAGATACGCAGTATTTT. Residues: CAWSVPRVAGGPFADTQYF. Variable domain in full (rest from reference TRBV30 and TRBJ2-3): SQTIHQWPATLVQPVGSPLSLECTVEGTSNPNLYWYRQAAGRGLQLLFYSVGIGQISSEVPQNLSASRPQDRQFILSSKKLLLSDSGFYLCAWSVPRVAGGPFADTQYFGPGTRLTVL.

The chain carries TRBV7-8 and TRBJ2-3; 8 nucleotides align to TRBD2. J was trimmed by 2 bases and V by 5 bases; bases with no gene match: 6. The CDR3 loop spans 15 amino acids. The V gene's germline CDR1 is SGHVS and CDR2 FQNEAQ. The CDR3 region is CASSPSGSTTDTQYF. The CDR3 coding sequence is TGTGCCAGCAGCCCTAGCGGGTCCACCACAGATACGCAGTATTTT. Looking up the rest from reference TRBV7-8 and TRBJ2-3 gives the full variable domain: GAGVSQSPRYKVAKRGQDVALRCDPISGHVSLFWYQQALGQGPEFLTYFQNEAQLDKSGLPSDRFFAERPEGSVSTLKIQRTQQEDSAVYLCASSPSGSTTDTQYFGPGTRLTVL.

The V call is TRBV7-3, the J call TRBJ2-5; TRBD2 agrees at 8 bases. CDR3 length equals 15 residues. The germline gives CDR1 SGHTA, CDR2 FQGTGA. Trimming cost V 0 bases and J 5 bases; bases outside gene matches: 5. The CDR3 nucleotides are TGTGCCAGCAGCTTAACTACGGGGGGGCTGGAGACCCAGTACTTC. It specifies CASSLTTGGLETQYF. The full variable domain, completed using reference TRBV7-3 and TRBJ2-5, is GAGVSQTPSNKVTEKGKYVELRCDPISGHTALYWYRQSLGQGPEFLIYFQGTGAADDSGLPNDRFFAVRPEGSVSTLKIQRTERGDSAVYLCASSLTTGGLETQYFGPGTRLLVL.

The rearrangement joins TRBV5-4 to TRBJ1-5; D is undetermined. Trimming stripped 4 bases from V and 4 bases from J, with 18 bases between. Germline lookup yields CDR1 SGHNT and CDR2 YYREEE (reference sequence). CDR3 size: 16 residues. CDR3 nucleotide sequence: TGTGCCAGCAGCCGACTCCGGGTCTCGCGGAATCAGCCCCAGCATTTT. Amino acid sequence: CASSRLRVSRNQPQHF. Combining the CDR3 with reference TRBV5-4 and TRBJ1-5 gives the whole variable domain ETGVTQSPTHLIKTRGQQVTLRCSSQSGHNTVSWYQQALGQGPQFIFQYYREEENGRGNFPPRFSGLQFPNYSSELNVNALELDDSALYLCASSRLRVSRNQPQHFGDGTRLSIL.

This sequence joins TRBV28 and TRBJ2-7; 7 nucleotides line up with TRBD2. In germline, CDR1 is MDHEN, CDR2 SYDVKM. V dropped 4 bases and J dropped 10; count of bases not matched to a gene: 16. CDR3 length: 15 amino acids. The DNA for the CDR3 is TGTGCCAGCAGTTCCCCCGAAGGTGGGAGCGGGGCCCAGTACTTC. It translates to CASSSPEGGSGAQYF.

Note on this clone: Other DNA sequences in the same sample also yield this CDR3. J is TRBJ2-3 and V is TRBV4-2; D gene ambiguous. V lost 0 bases and J 1 base, leaving 5 bases between the germline ends. Germline CDR1 is LGHNA and CDR2 is YNFKEQ. CDR3 length: 14 residues. CDR3: CASSQDRGTDTQYF. The CDR3 DNA reads TGTGCCAGCAGCCAAGATCGAGGCACAGATACGCAGTATTTT.

The rearrangement uses TRBV5-1 and TRBJ2-3; D not certain. Trimming took off 4 bases at V and 2 bases at J, with 14 bases between the two ends. Per germline, CDR1 SGHRS and CDR2 YFSETQ. The CDR3 is 15 residues long. The CDR3 is CASSPLTQNTDTQYF. The CDR3 bases are TGCGCCAGCAGCCCTCTGACACAGAACACAGATACGCAGTATTTT. Variable domain in full (rest from reference TRBV5-1 and TRBJ2-3): KAGVTQTPRYLIKTRGQQVTLSCSPISGHRSVSWYQQTPGQGLQFLFEYFSETQRNKGNFPGRFSGRQFSNSRSEMNVSTLELGDSALYLCASSPLTQNTDTQYFGPGTRLTVL.

This clone was detected once. The V gene is TRBV5-1, the J gene TRBJ2-5, with 9 bases fitting TRBD1. Germline V CDR1 and CDR2: SGHRS, YFSETQ. The CDR3 contains 14 residues. J was trimmed by 5 bases and V by 4 bases; bases with no gene match: 6. Here the CDR3 DNA reads TGCGCCAGCAGCCTCGGGACAGGGAAGGAGACCCAGTACTTC. It yields the protein CASSLGTGKETQYF.

The rearrangement links TRBV10-3 to TRBJ1-6, with 8 bases matching TRBD1. Germline V gene sequence: CDR1 ENHRY, CDR2 SYGVKD. The CDR3 has 15 residues. V shed 3 bases and J 7 bases; nucleotides not matched to a gene: 5. Here the CDR3 DNA reads TGTGCCATCAGTGACCCGACAGGGGTCAATTCACCCCTCCACTTT. Encoded protein: CAISDPTGVNSPLHF.

V and J are TRBV20-1 and TRBJ2-7; D uncertain. The CDR3 length is 14 residues. Per the germline V gene, CDR1 is DFQATT and CDR2 is SNEGSKA (reference sequence). Trimming pared 3 bases from V and 1 base from J, leaving 13 bases between. The CDR3 DNA follows: TGCAGTGCTAGTAACCCAGGATATTCCTACGAGCAGTACTTC. Translation: CSASNPGYSYEQYF.

This chain joins TRBV19 and TRBJ2-1; weak D call: TRBD2 (6 bases). Per germline, CDR1 LNHDA and CDR2 SQIVND (reference sequence). The CDR3 is 16 residues long. Trimming took off 3 bases at V and 0 bases at J, with 12 bases between the two ends. DNA for the CDR3: TGTGCCAGTAGTATTTCGGACGGGAGCTCCTACAATGAGCAGTTCTTC. Its protein is CASSISDGSSYNEQFF.

The chain joins TRBV6-5 to TRBJ2-3; possibly TRBD2 for D (6 bases). V was trimmed by 2 bases and J by 6 bases, leaving 9 bases between them. From germline, CDR1 is MNHEY and CDR2 SVGAGI. This CDR3 comprises 13 residues. The CDR3 spells CASSYEGRDTQYF. Written as DNA, the CDR3 is TGTGCCAGCAGTTACGAAGGGAGGGATACGCAGTATTTT.

The chain links TRBV7-6 to TRBJ2-1; D is perhaps TRBD2 (5 bases). Trimming left V 3 bases short and J 0 bases short, with 18 bases between. This CDR3 is 18 amino acids long. The V gene's germline CDR1 is SGHVS and CDR2 FNYEAQ. CDR3 sequence: CASSLWTPLALSYNEQFF. CDR3 nucleotides: TGTGCCAGCAGCTTGTGGACCCCCCTAGCCCTCTCCTACAATGAGCAGTTCTTC.

The rearrangement uses TRBV6-5 and TRBJ1-2; 12 bases line up with TRBD1. Germline-derived CDR1 and CDR2 are MNHEY and SVGAGI. The CDR3 runs to 14 residues. Trimming removed 10 bases from V and 5 bases from J; junction bases left unmatched: 8. The chain's CDR3 is CATSWDRGRYGYTF. In DNA form, the CDR3 reads TGTGCCACCAGCTGGGACAGGGGGCGTTATGGCTACACCTTC.

The rearrangement uses TRBV4-1 and TRBJ2-5; 7 bases line up with TRBD2. There are 16 residues in the CDR3. The junction had 11 bases not matched to a gene; V was cut back by 2 bases and J by 5 bases. Germline V lookup: CDR1 MGHRA, CDR2 YSYEKL. The DNA of the CDR3 is TGCGCCAGCAGCCAAAGCGGGATTCCATCCAGGGAGACCCAGTACTTC. The encoded protein is CASSQSGIPSRETQYF.

This sequence joins TRBV10-3 and TRBJ2-1; 8 bases are a match to TRBD1. Germline lookup yields CDR1 ENHRY and CDR2 SYGVKD. The ends lost 6 bases at V and 8 bases at J; junction bases unmatched: 6. This CDR3 contains 13 residues. CDR3 in amino acids: CAISFGQGDEQFF. The CDR3 nucleotides read TGTGCCATCAGCTTTGGACAGGGCGATGAGCAGTTCTTC.

The genes are TRBV5-8 and TRBJ1-1; D ambiguous. The V and J ends lost 0 bases and 1 base respectively, with 13 bases between them. CDR1 is SGHTS, CDR2 YDEGEE, per germline. CDR3 size: 16 residues. CDR3 DNA: TGTGCCAGCAGCTTGGCCCCGTGGGCAGGGAACACTGAAGCTTTCTTT. Its translation: CASSLAPWAGNTEAFF.